The sequence of this T cell receptor beta chain was determined in a study of cytomegalovirus exposure and HLA in healthy donors. Whole-study context: In an earlier analysis, almost 120 million unique TCR beta sequences were found from 150 million to 200 million T cells. Study-wide points: TCR beta V- and J-gene trimming, according to a later analysis, was linked to a missense DCLRE1C variant.

With respect to this clone: What it recognizes is unknown.

The germline gives CDR1 MNHEY, CDR2 SVGAGI. This CDR3 contains 11 residues. The primer mix had 60 Vbeta and 13 Jbeta primers. TCRdb's copy holds only in-frame clones and misses some; the assay was immunoSEQ multiplex PCR. The sample's table shows approximately 92,000 clones. The V call is TRBV6-5, the J call TRBJ2-5; possible D gene TRBD2, 5 bases. The J call is in doubt because the DNA end fits TRBJ2-7 better. The receptor comes from a woman in her 30s in good health and CMV-seronegative. Sequencing input: PBMCs. CDR3 in amino acids: CAAVSGYEQYF. DNA for the CDR3: TGTGCCGCCGTCTCGGGGTACGAGCAGTACTTC.